This T cell receptor (beta chain) was identified during a study of OX40 agonist ivuxolimab in advanced cancers. On the study more broadly: At doses from 0.01 to 10 mg/kg, patients were given intravenous ivuxolimab every 2 weeks.

Sequencing used immunoSEQ multiplex PCR; TCRdb keeps in-frame clones, though not all of them. The sample yields 25,000 to 35,000 clones, 86% seen once. The CDR3 sequence is 14 residues long. Germline V lookup: CDR1 SGHRS, CDR2 YFSETQ. V lost 0 bases and J 6 bases, leaving 10 bases between the germline ends. This clone was counted only a few times. What it binds is unknown. General observations from the study: By week 6 at 0.1 to 3.0 mg/kg, blood CD4+ and CD8+ T cells had expanded clonally. Some patients without response likewise showed low normalized clonal expansion.

Blood samples were obtained at baseline, cycle 4 day 1, and cycle 7 day 1. This TCR was recovered from an adult with an advanced solid tumor such as melanoma, head and neck, liver or kidney cancer. The V call is TRBV5-1, the J call TRBJ2-1; D remains ambiguous. Material: CD4+ or CD8+ T cells sorted from blood, obtained in a trial of the OX40 agonist ivuxolimab. In nucleotides, the CDR3 is TGCGCCAGCAGCTTGGCCTCTATTTCCAATGAGCAGTTCTTC. This gives the protein CASSLASISNEQFF.